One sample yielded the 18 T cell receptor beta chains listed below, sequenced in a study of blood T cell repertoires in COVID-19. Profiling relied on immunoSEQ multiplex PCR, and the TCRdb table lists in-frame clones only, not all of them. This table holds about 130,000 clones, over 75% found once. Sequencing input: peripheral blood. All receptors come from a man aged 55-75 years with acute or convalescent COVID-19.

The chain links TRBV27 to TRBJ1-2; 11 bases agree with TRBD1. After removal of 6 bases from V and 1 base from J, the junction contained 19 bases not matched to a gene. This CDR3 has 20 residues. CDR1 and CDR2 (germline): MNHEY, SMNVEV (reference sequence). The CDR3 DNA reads TGTGCCAGCAGAATCGATCCCGGGACAGGGGGTCCCCTGGGTAACTATGGCTACACCTTC. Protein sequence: CASRIDPGTGGPLGNYGYTF.

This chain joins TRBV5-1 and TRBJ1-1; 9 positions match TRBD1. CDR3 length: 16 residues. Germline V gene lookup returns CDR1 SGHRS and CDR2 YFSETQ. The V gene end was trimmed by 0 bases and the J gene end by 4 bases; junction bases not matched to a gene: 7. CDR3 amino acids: CASSLGGQGSSTEAFF. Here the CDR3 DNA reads TGCGCCAGCAGCTTGGGGGGACAGGGCTCGAGCACTGAAGCTTTCTTT.

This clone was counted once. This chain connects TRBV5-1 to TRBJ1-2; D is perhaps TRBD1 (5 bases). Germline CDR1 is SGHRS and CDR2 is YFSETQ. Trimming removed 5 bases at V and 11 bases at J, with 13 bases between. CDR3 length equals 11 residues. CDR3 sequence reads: CASRLDTTYTF. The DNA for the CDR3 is TGCGCCAGCAGGCTGGACACGACATACACCTTC.

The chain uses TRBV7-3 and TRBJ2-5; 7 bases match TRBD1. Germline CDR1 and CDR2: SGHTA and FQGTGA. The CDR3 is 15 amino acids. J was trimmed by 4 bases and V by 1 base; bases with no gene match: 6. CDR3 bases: TGTGCCAGCAGCTTAATGGGGACAGCCCGAGAGACCCAGTACTTC. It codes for CASSLMGTARETQYF. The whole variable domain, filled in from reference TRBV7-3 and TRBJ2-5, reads GAGVSQTPSNKVTEKGKYVELRCDPISGHTALYWYRQSLGQGPEFLIYFQGTGAADDSGLPNDRFFAVRPEGSVSTLKIQRTERGDSAVYLCASSLMGTARETQYFGPGTRLLVL.

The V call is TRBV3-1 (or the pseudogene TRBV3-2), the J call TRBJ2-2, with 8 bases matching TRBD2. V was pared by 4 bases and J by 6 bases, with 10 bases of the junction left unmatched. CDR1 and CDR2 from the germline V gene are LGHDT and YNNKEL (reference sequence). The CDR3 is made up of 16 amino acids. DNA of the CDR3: TGTGCCAGCAGCCTCCCATGGGCTAGCGGGTCCGGGGAGCTGTTTTTT. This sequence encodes CASSLPWASGSGELFF.

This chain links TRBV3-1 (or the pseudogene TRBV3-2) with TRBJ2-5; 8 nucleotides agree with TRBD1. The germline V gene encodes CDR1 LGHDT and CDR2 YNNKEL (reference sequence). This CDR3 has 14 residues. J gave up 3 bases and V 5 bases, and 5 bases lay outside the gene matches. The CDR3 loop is CASSTPGQEETQYF. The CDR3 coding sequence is TGTGCCAGCAGCACCCCGGGACAGGAAGAGACCCAGTACTTC.

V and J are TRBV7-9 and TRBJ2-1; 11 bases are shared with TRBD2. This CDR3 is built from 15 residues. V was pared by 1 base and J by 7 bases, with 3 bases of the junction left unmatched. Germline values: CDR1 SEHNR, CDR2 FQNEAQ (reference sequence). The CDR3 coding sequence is TGTGCCAGCAGCTTAGGGCTAGCGGGAGGTAATGAGCAGTTCTTC. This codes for CASSLGLAGGNEQFF.

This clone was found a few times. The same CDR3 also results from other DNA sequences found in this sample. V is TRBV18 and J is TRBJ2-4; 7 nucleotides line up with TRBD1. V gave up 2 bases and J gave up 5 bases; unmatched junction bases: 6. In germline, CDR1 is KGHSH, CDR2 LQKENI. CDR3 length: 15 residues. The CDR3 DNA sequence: TGTGCCAGCTCACCAGGTGGAACAGGGGAAAACATTCAGTACTTC. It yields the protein CASSPGGTGENIQYF.

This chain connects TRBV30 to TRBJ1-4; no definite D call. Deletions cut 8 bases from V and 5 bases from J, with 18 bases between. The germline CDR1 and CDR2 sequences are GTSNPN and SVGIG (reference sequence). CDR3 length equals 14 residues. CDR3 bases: TGTGCCGGAGGGCGGCTCTTGGGAAATGAAAAACTGTTTTTT. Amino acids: CAGGRLLGNEKLFF.

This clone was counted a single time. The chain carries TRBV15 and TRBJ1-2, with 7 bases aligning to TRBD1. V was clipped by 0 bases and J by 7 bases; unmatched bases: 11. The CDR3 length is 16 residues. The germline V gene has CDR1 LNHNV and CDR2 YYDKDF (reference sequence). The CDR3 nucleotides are TGTGCCACCAGCAGAGATTGGGGAGGAGGGGGCAGTGGCTACACCTTC. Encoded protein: CATSRDWGGGGSGYTF. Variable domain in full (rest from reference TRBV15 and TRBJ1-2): DAMVIQNPRYQVTQFGKPVTLSCSQTLNHNVMYWYQQKSSQAPKLLFHYYDKDFNNEADTPDNFQSRRPNTSFCFLDIRSPGLGDTAMYLCATSRDWGGGGSGYTFGSGTRLTVV.

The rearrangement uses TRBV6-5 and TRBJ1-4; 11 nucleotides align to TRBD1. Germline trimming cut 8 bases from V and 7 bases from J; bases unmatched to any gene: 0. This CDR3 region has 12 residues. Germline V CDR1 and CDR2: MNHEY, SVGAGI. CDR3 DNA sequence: TGTGCCAGCGGGACAGGGGGTGAAAAACTGTTTTTT. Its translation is CASGTGGEKLFF.

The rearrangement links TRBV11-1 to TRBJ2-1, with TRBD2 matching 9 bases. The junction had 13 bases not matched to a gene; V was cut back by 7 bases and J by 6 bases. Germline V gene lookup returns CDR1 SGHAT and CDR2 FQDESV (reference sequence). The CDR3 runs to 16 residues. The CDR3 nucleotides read TGTGCCAGCACCTCCGCCCTGGCTAGCGGGACCAATGAGCAGTTCTTC. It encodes CASTSALASGTNEQFF.

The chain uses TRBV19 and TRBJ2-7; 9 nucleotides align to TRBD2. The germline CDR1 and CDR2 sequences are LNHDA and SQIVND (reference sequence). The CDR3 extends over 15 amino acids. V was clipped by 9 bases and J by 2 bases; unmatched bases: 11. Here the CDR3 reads CASQNGGRGTYEQYF. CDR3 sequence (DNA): TGTGCCAGCCAGAATGGCGGGAGGGGGACCTACGAGCAGTACTTC. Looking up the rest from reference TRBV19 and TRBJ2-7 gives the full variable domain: DGGITQSPKYLFRKEGQNVTLSCEQNLNHDAMYWYRQDPGQGLRLIYYSQIVNDFQKGDIAEGYSVSREKKESFPLTVTSAQKNPTAFYLCASQNGGRGTYEQYFGPGTRLTVT.

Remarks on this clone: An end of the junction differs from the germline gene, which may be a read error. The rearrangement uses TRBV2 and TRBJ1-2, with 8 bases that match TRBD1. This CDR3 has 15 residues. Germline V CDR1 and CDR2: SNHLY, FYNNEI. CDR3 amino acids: CASTEGPGGSYGYTF. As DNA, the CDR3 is TGTGCCAGCACTGAAGGTCCAGGGGGCAGCTATGGCTACACCTTC.

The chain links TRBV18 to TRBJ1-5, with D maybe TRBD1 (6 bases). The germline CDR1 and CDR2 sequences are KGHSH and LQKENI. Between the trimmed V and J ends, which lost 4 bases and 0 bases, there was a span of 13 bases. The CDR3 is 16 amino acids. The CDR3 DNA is TGTGCCAGCTCACTGGGGGGGCGGAATAGCAATCAGCCCCAGCATTTT. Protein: CASSLGGRNSNQPQHF.

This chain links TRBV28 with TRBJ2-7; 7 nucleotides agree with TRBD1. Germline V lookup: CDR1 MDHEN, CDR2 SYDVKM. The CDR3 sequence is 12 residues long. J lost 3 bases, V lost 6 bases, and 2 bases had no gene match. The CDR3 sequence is CASSGTVYEQYF. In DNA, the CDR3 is TGTGCCAGCAGCGGGACAGTCTACGAGCAGTACTTC. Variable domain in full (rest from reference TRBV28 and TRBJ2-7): DVKVTQSSRYLVKRTGEKVFLECVQDMDHENMFWYRQDPGLGLRLIYFSYDVKMKEKGDIPEGYSVSREKKERFSLILESASTNQTSMYLCASSGTVYEQYFGPGTRLTVT.

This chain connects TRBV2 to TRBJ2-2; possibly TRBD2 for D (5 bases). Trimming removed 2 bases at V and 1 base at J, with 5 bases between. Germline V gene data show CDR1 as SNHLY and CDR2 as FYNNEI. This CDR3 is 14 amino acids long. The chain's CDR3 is CASSERGNTGELFF. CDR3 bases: TGTGCCAGCAGTGAACGGGGGAACACCGGGGAGCTGTTTTTT.

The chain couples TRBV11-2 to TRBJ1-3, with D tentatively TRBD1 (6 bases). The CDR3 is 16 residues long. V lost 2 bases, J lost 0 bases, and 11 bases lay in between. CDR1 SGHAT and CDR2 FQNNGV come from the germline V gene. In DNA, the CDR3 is TGTGCCAGCAGCTTAACCAGGGGCGGCTCTGGAAACACCATATATTTT. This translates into CASSLTRGGSGNTIYF.